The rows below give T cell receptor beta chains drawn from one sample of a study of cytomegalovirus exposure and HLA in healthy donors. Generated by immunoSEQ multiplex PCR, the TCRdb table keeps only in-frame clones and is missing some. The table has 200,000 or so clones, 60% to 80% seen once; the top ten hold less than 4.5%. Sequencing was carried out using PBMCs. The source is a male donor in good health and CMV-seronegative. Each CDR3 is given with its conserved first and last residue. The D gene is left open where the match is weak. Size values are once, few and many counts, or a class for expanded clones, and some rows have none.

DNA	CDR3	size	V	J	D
TGTGCCAGCTCGCTGACTAGCGGGAGGGTTGGGTCCTACGAGCAGTACTTC	CASSLTSGRVGSYEQYF	few	TRBV18	TRBJ2-7	TRBD2
TGTGCCAGCAGCTTAGATCGGGGACTAGCGGGAGGGCTAGTTAACTACGAGCAGTACTTC	CASSLDRGLAGGLVNYEQYF	once	TRBV11-2	TRBJ2-7	TRBD2
TGTGCCAGCAGACCGGGACAGGGGGCTTACGAGCAGTACTTC	CASRPGQGAYEQYF	few	TRBV6-1	TRBJ2-7	TRBD1
TGTGCCAGCAGCCCCCTCCTCGTCTCCTACGAGCAGTACTTC	CASSPLLVSYEQYF	few	TRBV4-2	TRBJ2-7	NA
TGTGCCAGCAGTTTAGGGGGGTGGGACGAGCAGTACTTC	CASSLGGWDEQYF	NA	TRBV28	TRBJ2-7	NA
TGTGCCAGCAGCTCAGCCGGAGGCGGGAGGTATGAGACCCAGTACTTC	CASSSAGGGRYETQYF	NA	TRBV11-3	TRBJ2-5	TRBD2
TGTGCCAGCAGTCTAGCCCTACCCCGAGAGACCCAGTACTTC	CASSLALPRETQYF	NA	TRBV2	TRBJ2-5	NA
TGTGCCAGCTCACCACGAGGTACCGGGGAGCTGTTTTTT	CASSPRGTGELFF	NA	TRBV18	TRBJ2-2	NA
TGCGCCAGCAGCCAAGGGGGGGGGAACAATCAGCCCCAGCATTTT	CASSQGGGNNQPQHF	NA	TRBV4-1	TRBJ1-5	NA
TGCGCCAGCAGCCAATCTGGGACAAATCCCTACGAGCAGTACTTC	CASSQSGTNPYEQYF	NA	TRBV4-1	TRBJ2-7	NA
TGCGCCAGCAGCCGCACAAACAGGGATACGCAGTATTTT	CASSRTNRDTQYF	NA	TRBV4-1	TRBJ2-3	NA
TGTGCCAGCAGCCGGACAGGATCAGGGACCTACAATGAGCAGTTCTTC	CASSRTGSGTYNEQFF	NA	TRBV6-4	TRBJ2-1	TRBD1
TGTGCCTGGAGCGGGACTAGCTACGAGCAGTACTTC	CAWSGTSYEQYF	NA	TRBV30	TRBJ2-7	TRBD2
TGTGCCACCAGCAGGCCCGGGTTCGGGGATGAGCAGTTCTTC	CATSRPGFGDEQFF	NA	TRBV15	TRBJ2-1	NA
TGTGCCAGTAGTGAGGACAGGGAATCCTACGAGCAGTACTTC	CASSEDRESYEQYF	NA	TRBV19	TRBJ2-7	TRBD1
TGTGCCAGCAGCGCGGACAGCTCCTACGAGCAGTACTTC	CASSADSSYEQYF	NA	TRBV7-3	TRBJ2-7	NA
TGTGCCAGCAGCCCCAAGGGGGAGAACACTGAAGCTTTCTTT	CASSPKGENTEAFF	NA	TRBV9	TRBJ1-1	NA
TGTGCCAGCAGCCAGAGCCGAACCGGGACAGGAGGTCGTGGCTACACCTTC	CASSQSRTGTGGRGYTF	NA	TRBV7-9	TRBJ1-2	TRBD1
TGTGCCAGCAGTAAAGAGTCTAGCGGGTTCTACGAGCAGTACTTC	CASSKESSGFYEQYF	once	TRBV27	TRBJ2-7	TRBD2
TGTTCCAGCAGCCAGACTAGCGGGGCGACCTACGAGCAGTACTTC	CSSSQTSGATYEQYF	NA	TRBV7-9	TRBJ2-7	TRBD2
TGTGCCAGTAGTATAGAGGGCCCAGGATCTGGCTACACCTTC	CASSIEGPGSGYTF	NA	TRBV19	TRBJ1-2	NA
TGCAGCGTTGAAGGGCGGGAGGACAGCACAGATACGCAGTATTTT	CSVEGREDSTDTQYF	NA	TRBV29-1	TRBJ2-3	TRBD2
TGTGCCATCAGTGGCATGGGCTCGCAAGAGACCCAGTACTTC	CAISGMGSQETQYF	NA	TRBV10-3	TRBJ2-5	NA
TGTGCCAGCAGCTTAGCGGACAGCCTTAAAAACATTCAGTACTTC	CASSLADSLKNIQYF	NA	TRBV13	TRBJ2-4	NA
TGTGCCAGCAGCCATCTAAGAGGGCTAGCGGGGCCCACAGATACGCAGTATTTT	CASSHLRGLAGPTDTQYF	NA	TRBV4-2	TRBJ2-3	TRBD2
TGTGCCAGCAGCCGCTACCTTACAGGTCCATACGAGCAGTACTTC	CASSRYLTGPYEQYF	NA	TRBV28	TRBJ2-7	NA
TGTGCCAGCAGTGAAGCCCCTGCAGGGGGCGCAGATACGCAGTATTTT	CASSEAPAGGADTQYF	NA	TRBV2	TRBJ2-3	TRBD1
TGTGCCAGCAGCACCGGGAGGGGGACAGAAAACATTCAGTACTTC	CASSTGRGTENIQYF	NA	TRBV21-1	TRBJ2-4	NA
TGTGCCAGCAGCCAAGAATGGGACAGGGAGAAGAGTACGCAGTATTTT	CASSQEWDREKSTQYF	NA	TRBV4-2	TRBJ2-3	TRBD1
TGCGCCAGCAGTGTTGGACGAGGGCAGGAAAAACTGTTTTTT	CASSVGRGQEKLFF	NA	TRBV10-2	TRBJ1-4	NA
TGTGCCAGTAGGGACACAACCCTCACAGATACGCAGTATTTT	CASRDTTLTDTQYF	NA	TRBV19	TRBJ2-3	NA
TGTGCCAGCAGCGCTTCACCATTAGCGGGAGGGTATACCTACGAGCAGTACTTC	CASSASPLAGGYTYEQYF	NA	TRBV21-1	TRBJ2-7	NA
TGTGCCAGTAGTCCTTATGGAAACACCATATATTTT	CASSPYGNTIYF	NA	TRBV19	TRBJ1-3	NA
TGTGCCAGCAGCGCTAGCTTTGGTTCCTACGAGCAGTACTTC	CASSASFGSYEQYF	NA	TRBV9	TRBJ2-7	NA
TGTGCCAGCAGCGTAGTCGGGAGTCCTAGCACAGATACGCAGTATTTT	CASSVVGSPSTDTQYF	NA	TRBV9	TRBJ2-3	NA
TGTGCCAGCAGTCTCGGGACAGCACTCTCCTACGAGCAGTACTTC	CASSLGTALSYEQYF	NA	TRBV5-4	TRBJ2-7	TRBD1
TGTGCCAGCAGTTACGAGGGTACGGGGAAGGTGCAGCAGTACTTC	CASSYEGTGKVQQYF	NA	TRBV6-5	TRBJ2-5	NA
TGTGCCAGCAGCTCCGAACCCGACAGGGGGCTGACTCGTTATGGCTACACCTTC	CASSSEPDRGLTRYGYTF	NA	TRBV5-5	TRBJ1-2	TRBD1
TGCGCCAGCCTCAGGGGGACCGGGGAGCTGTTTTTT	CASLRGTGELFF	NA	TRBV10-2	TRBJ2-2	TRBD1
TGTGCCAGCAGTGAAGGGGGACAGGTCTACGAGCAGTACTTC	CASSEGGQVYEQYF	NA	TRBV6-1	TRBJ2-7	TRBD1
TGCGCCAGCAGCCAAGCAGGGTACGTTCCCACTGAAGCTTTCTTT	CASSQAGYVPTEAFF	NA	TRBV4-1	TRBJ1-1	NA
TGTGCCAGCAGCCCCCGTATAGATACGCAGTATTTT	CASSPRIDTQYF	NA	TRBV5-8	TRBJ2-3	NA
TGTGCCAGCAGTCGGACTAGCGGGAGGGTAGAGCAGTACTTC	CASSRTSGRVEQYF	NA	TRBV6-5	TRBJ2-7	TRBD2
TGTGCCAGCAGTGAAATGGGACAGGGGAACACCATATATTTT	CASSEMGQGNTIYF	NA	TRBV2	TRBJ1-3	TRBD1
TGTGCCAGCAAGGGAGGCGAGCAGTACTTC	CASKGGEQYF	NA	TRBV2	TRBJ2-7	NA
TGCGCCAGCAGCTTTACGGGACAGACAAACACTGAAGCTTTCTTT	CASSFTGQTNTEAFF	few	TRBV5-1	TRBJ1-1	TRBD1
TGTGCCAGCAGTCCACTCAGGGGGTCGGGTTATGGCTACACCTTC	CASSPLRGSGYGYTF	NA	TRBV6-5	TRBJ1-2	TRBD1
TGTGCCACGGGATTCGGGGCCGGGGAGCTGTTTTTT	CATGFGAGELFF	NA	TRBV19	TRBJ2-2	NA
TGTGCCAGCAGTCCCTTTGGCCACAGAGGCTACACCTTC	CASSPFGHRGYTF	NA	TRBV27	TRBJ1-2	NA
TGTGCCAGCAGCTTAACGCCGGGAACCGGGGAGCTGTTTTTT	CASSLTPGTGELFF	few	TRBV7-3	TRBJ2-2	NA
TGTGCCAGCAGTTTCCTCGGACAGGTAGACAGTGGCTACACCTTC	CASSFLGQVDSGYTF	NA	TRBV27	TRBJ1-2	TRBD1
TGTGCCAGCAGCCTACGGGACAGGCCCGCCATCAACTATGGCTACACCTTC	CASSLRDRPAINYGYTF	NA	TRBV5-6	TRBJ1-2	TRBD1